A selection of T cell receptor beta chains follows, all from one sample in a study of shared clonotypes between healthy human individuals. Method: immunoSEQ multiplex PCR; TCRdb's copy keeps in-frame clones and lacks some. Among some 1,900,000 clones listed, just under 95% were seen once. The material sequenced was naive CD8+ T cells sorted from blood. Receptors were obtained from a man aged 18 to 30 in good health. Each CDR3 is given with its conserved first and last residue. The D gene is left open where the match is weak. Only some rows state a clone size, as once, few, many or a class for expanded clones.

size,J,D,length,V,DNA,CDR3
.,TRBJ2-7,TRBD2,14,TRBV6-6,TGTGCCAGCAGTTACGTACTAGCGGGAGACGAGCAGTACTTC,CASSYVLAGDEQYF
.,TRBJ2-7,TRBD2,18,TRBV4-2,TGTGCCAGCAGCCAAGACGCGACTAGCGGGGGACTTCTGTACGAGCAGTACTTC,CASSQDATSGGLLYEQYF
.,TRBJ2-3,.,14,TRBV5-1,TGCGCCAGCAGCTTTTACGCCTCCGGGGATACGCAGTATTTT,CASSFYASGDTQYF
.,TRBJ1-1,.,13,TRBV9,TGTGCCAGCAGCGTAATGGTAGACACTGAAGCTTTCTTT,CASSVMVDTEAFF
once,TRBJ2-5,TRBD2,16,TRBV7-6,TGTGCCAGCAGCCCCCGGACTAGCGGGGGGCAAGAGACCCAGTACTTC,CASSPRTSGGQETQYF
.,TRBJ2-7,.,13,TRBV5-1,TGCGCCAGCAGCTTGAGCCAGGACTACGAGCAGTACTTC,CASSLSQDYEQYF
.,TRBJ1-5,.,14,TRBV27,TGTGCCAGCAGCATAGGGGGATTTGGTCAGCCCCAGCATTTT,CASSIGGFGQPQHF
.,TRBJ1-5,TRBD1,15,TRBV19,TGTGCCAGTAGTATAGACTCAGGGGGCCGCCAGCCCCAGCATTTT,CASSIDSGGRQPQHF
.,TRBJ2-3,.,16,TRBV5-1,TGCGCCAGCTCCCTAGCGCTTTTCGGGGGCACAGATACGCAGTATTTT,CASSLALFGGTDTQYF
.,TRBJ2-7,.,13,TRBV27,TGTGCCAGCAGTTTACGGGGACCCTACGAGCAGTACTTC,CASSLRGPYEQYF
.,TRBJ2-7,.,14,TRBV9,TGTGCCAGCAGCGACGCCCCGGCGACCTACGAGCAGTACTTC,CASSDAPATYEQYF
.,TRBJ1-5,.,14,TRBV29-1,TGCAGCGTCGTTACCAGGGATGGCAATCAGCCCCAGCATTTT,CSVVTRDGNQPQHF
.,TRBJ1-2,.,12,TRBV5-6,TGTGCCAGCAGCCGGGGACACGATGGCTACACCTTC,CASSRGHDGYTF
.,TRBJ1-5,TRBD1,15,TRBV28,TGTGCCAGCAGCGACAGGGGGCAGGGGAATCAGCCCCAGCATTTT,CASSDRGQGNQPQHF
once,TRBJ2-1,TRBD1,14,TRBV7-8,TGTGCCAGCAGCATCACAGGGGTCAACAATGAGCAGTTCTTC,CASSITGVNNEQFF
.,TRBJ1-1,.,15,TRBV27,TGTGCCAGCAGTTTGGAGGGGCCGATGAACACTGAAGCTTTCTTT,CASSLEGPMNTEAFF
.,TRBJ2-1,.,15,TRBV27,TGTGCCAGCAGTTTCAACTCAGACAAAAACAATGAGCAGTTCTTC,CASSFNSDKNNEQFF
.,TRBJ1-1,.,15,TRBV28,TGTGCCAGCAGTTTATCCCCGACAGGGAACACTGAAGCTTTCTTT,CASSLSPTGNTEAFF
.,TRBJ2-5,.,13,TRBV6-5,TGTGCCAGCAGTTACGGTCACGGGGAGACCCAGTACTTC,CASSYGHGETQYF
.,TRBJ1-5,.,11,TRBV6-6,TGTGCCAGCAGCCTGAATCAGCCCCAGCATTTT,CASSLNQPQHF
.,TRBJ2-7,.,15,TRBV5-1,TGCGCCAGCAGCGAGCTAGGTGGAGCAGGTGTTGAGCAGTACTTC,CASSELGGAGVEQYF
.,TRBJ2-7,TRBD2,14,TRBV10-1,TGCGCCAGCAGTGAGTCTGAGCGGGGAAACGAGCAGTACTTC,CASSESERGNEQYF
.,TRBJ2-7,TRBD1,15,TRBV6-1,TGTGCCAGCAGTGAAGATCAGGGGGCCTCCTACGAGCAGTACTTC,CASSEDQGASYEQYF
.,TRBJ1-1,.,13,TRBV10-3,TGTGCCATCGGGCCGGCCGGTTTAGAGGAAGCTTTCTTT,CAIGPAGLEEAFF
once,TRBJ2-1,.,12,TRBV2,TGTGCCAGTGGGGTGGCTAGCTATGAGCAGTTCTTC,CASGVASYEQFF
.,TRBJ2-2,TRBD1,15,TRBV9,TGTGCCAGCAGGCCCACAGGGGGGAACACCGGGGAGCTGTTTTTT,CASRPTGGNTGELFF
.,TRBJ2-3,.,14,TRBV30,TGTGCCTGGAGTGTTATTCAGGGAACAGATACGCAGTATTTT,CAWSVIQGTDTQYF
.,TRBJ2-2,TRBD2,18,TRBV9,TGTGCCAGCAGCATCTCTAGCGGGAGGGCCCTCAACACCGGGGAGCTGTTTTTT,CASSISSGRALNTGELFF
.,TRBJ1-2,.,12,TRBV5-6,TGTGCCAGCAGCTCGAATAACTATGGCTACACCTTC,CASSSNNYGYTF
.,TRBJ2-7,TRBD1,15,TRBV7-2,TGTGCCAGCAGCTTAATGGGACAGCTAAGCTACGAGCAGTACTTC,CASSLMGQLSYEQYF
.,TRBJ2-3,TRBD1,12,TRBV19,TGTGCCAGTAACCAGGGGGCTGATACGCAGTATTTT,CASNQGADTQYF
once,TRBJ2-2,.,17,TRBV4-3,TGCGCCAGCAGCCAAGATCTCGGTAGCGGGAACACCGGGGAGCTGTTTTTT,CASSQDLGSGNTGELFF
.,TRBJ2-5,TRBD2,20,TRBV5-8,TGTGCCAGCAGCGTTTCTCCGGGACTAGCGGGGGACCCTGTTCCGGAGACCCAGTACTTC,CASSVSPGLAGDPVPETQYF
.,TRBJ2-2,.,13,TRBV9,TGTGCCAGCAGCCCACACAACACCGGGGAGCTGTTTTTT,CASSPHNTGELFF
.,TRBJ1-2,.,17,TRBV2,TGTGCCAGCAGTGACCCCGGGACTCCCCGGGCTAACTATGGCTACACCTTC,CASSDPGTPRANYGYTF
once,TRBJ1-1,TRBD1,14,TRBV27,TGTGCCAGCAGTGCGACAGGGTATCAAGCTGAAGCTTTCTTT,CASSATGYQAEAFF
.,TRBJ2-3,.,15,TRBV9,TGTGCCAGCAGCGTAGGGGGAGAACGCACAGATACGCAGTATTTT,CASSVGGERTDTQYF
.,TRBJ2-3,TRBD2,18,TRBV4-3,TGCGCCAGCAGCCAAGATAGGAGCGGGATAGGGTATAGAGATACGCAGTATTTT,CASSQDRSGIGYRDTQYF
.,TRBJ2-5,TRBD1,16,TRBV5-6,TGTGCCAGCAGCTTCTCTGGGACAGGGGGTTTAGAGACCCAGTACTTC,CASSFSGTGGLETQYF
.,TRBJ1-1,.,15,TRBV30,TGTGCCTGGAGTGTGCGGGGGTCAGTGAACACTGAAGCTTTCTTT,CAWSVRGSVNTEAFF
.,TRBJ1-4,.,16,TRBV25-1,TGTGCCAGCAGTGAACTTGGTTGGGGGCTTAATGAAAAACTGTTTTTT,CASSELGWGLNEKLFF
.,TRBJ2-1,.,14,TRBV7-9,TGTGCCAGCAGCGGTCAAAAGGGGGACAATGAGCAGTTCTTC,CASSGQKGDNEQFF
.,TRBJ1-1,.,14,TRBV7-9,TGTGCCAGCAGCGTAGGGCCAGCTCGAACCGGGGCTTTCTTT,CASSVGPARTGAFF
.,TRBJ2-7,TRBD2,12,TRBV5-4,TGTGCCAGCAGCTTGGCGGGGGGGGAGCAGTACTTC,CASSLAGGEQYF
.,TRBJ1-1,.,14,TRBV5-8,TGTGCCAGCACCTTGGGGACGGAAAACACTGAAGCTTTCTTT,CASTLGTENTEAFF
.,TRBJ2-7,TRBD1,16,TRBV29-1,TGCAGCGTTGAAACAGGGGGCGGCTTCAACTCCTACGAGCAGTACTTC,CSVETGGGFNSYEQYF
.,TRBJ2-3,.,16,TRBV5-1,TGCGCCAGCAGCTTGGTCCTGGCCCCCATAGCAGATACGCAGTATTTT,CASSLVLAPIADTQYF
.,TRBJ1-5,.,14,TRBV7-6,TGTGCCAGCAGCCCCGGGACGGAGAATCAGCCCCAGCATTTT,CASSPGTENQPQHF
.,TRBJ2-3,.,13,TRBV15,TGTGCCACCAGCAGTACCGATTCAGATACGCAGTATTTT,CATSSTDSDTQYF
.,TRBJ2-7,TRBD1,14,TRBV27,TGTGCCAGCAGTTTGACGAGGGACAGCTACGAGCAGTACTTC,CASSLTRDSYEQYF
.,TRBJ2-5,TRBD2,15,TRBV6-5,TGTGCCAGCAGAGTAGAGCTAGCGGGAGTGGAGACCCAGTACTTC,CASRVELAGVETQYF
.,TRBJ1-2,TRBD1,15,TRBV5-6,TGTGCCAGCAGCTCCTTCGGGCAGGGGGATTATGGCTACACCTTC,CASSSFGQGDYGYTF
once,TRBJ2-7,.,12,TRBV27,TGTGCCAGCAGTGCCCAGGGTTACGAGCAGTACTTC,CASSAQGYEQYF
.,TRBJ1-5,.,14,TRBV7-9,TGTGCCAGCAGCTCCATGCCGGGGGTGCAGCCCCAGCATTTT,CASSSMPGVQPQHF
.,TRBJ2-1,.,15,TRBV14,TGTGCCAGCAGCCATAGAACTAGCTGGTACAATGAGCAGTTCTTC,CASSHRTSWYNEQFF
.,TRBJ2-3,TRBD2,17,TRBV4-1,TGCGCCAGCAGCCAAGCCCGGACTAGCGGGCGCGCAGATACGCAGTATTTT,CASSQARTSGRADTQYF
.,TRBJ2-6,.,16,TRBV27,TGTGCCAGCAGTTTATTGTCAGTTTCTGGGGCCAACGTCCTGACTTTC,CASSLLSVSGANVLTF